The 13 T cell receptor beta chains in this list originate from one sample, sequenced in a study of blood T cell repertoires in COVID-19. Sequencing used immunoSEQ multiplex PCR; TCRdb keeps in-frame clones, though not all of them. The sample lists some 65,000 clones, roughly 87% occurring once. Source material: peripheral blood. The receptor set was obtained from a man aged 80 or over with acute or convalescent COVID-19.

This chain's CDR3 is CASATTENTEAFF. CDR3 nucleotide sequence: TGTGCCAGCGCTACGACAGAGAACACTGAAGCTTTCTTT. The chain has TRBV6-5 and TRBJ1-1, with D perhaps matching TRBD1 (5 bases). The length of the CDR3 is 13 residues. Trimming stripped 8 bases from V and 1 base from J, with 11 bases between. CDR1 is MNHEY, CDR2 SVGAGI, per germline.

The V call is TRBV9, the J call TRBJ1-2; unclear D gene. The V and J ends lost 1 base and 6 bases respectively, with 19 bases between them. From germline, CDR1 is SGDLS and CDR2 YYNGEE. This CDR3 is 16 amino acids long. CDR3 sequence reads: CASSVLIGSGRDGYTF. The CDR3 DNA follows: TGTGCCAGCAGCGTACTTATAGGAAGTGGGAGGGATGGCTACACCTTC.

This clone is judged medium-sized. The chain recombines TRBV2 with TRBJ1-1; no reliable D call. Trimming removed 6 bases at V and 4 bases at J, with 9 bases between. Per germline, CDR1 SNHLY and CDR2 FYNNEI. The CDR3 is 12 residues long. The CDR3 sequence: CASSPLVTEAFF. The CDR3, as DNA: TGTGCCAGCAGCCCCCTCGTCACTGAAGCTTTCTTT.

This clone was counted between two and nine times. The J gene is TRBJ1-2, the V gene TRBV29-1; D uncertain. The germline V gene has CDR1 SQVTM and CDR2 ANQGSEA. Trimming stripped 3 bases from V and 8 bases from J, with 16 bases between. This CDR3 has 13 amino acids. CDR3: CSVDFGKIGGYTF. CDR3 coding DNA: TGCAGCGTTGACTTCGGGAAAATCGGCGGCTACACCTTC.

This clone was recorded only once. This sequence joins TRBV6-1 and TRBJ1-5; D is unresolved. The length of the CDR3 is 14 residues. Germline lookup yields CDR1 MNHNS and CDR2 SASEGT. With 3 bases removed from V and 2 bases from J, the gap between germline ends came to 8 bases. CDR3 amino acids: CASSDPRGNQPQHF. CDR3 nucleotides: TGTGCCAGCAGTGACCCACGAGGCAATCAGCCCCAGCATTTT.

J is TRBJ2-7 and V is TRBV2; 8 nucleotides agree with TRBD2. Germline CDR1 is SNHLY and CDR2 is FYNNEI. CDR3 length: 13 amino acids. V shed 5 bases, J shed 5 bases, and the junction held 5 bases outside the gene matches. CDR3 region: CASSRSGRNEQYF. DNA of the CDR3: TGTGCCAGCAGTCGCAGCGGGAGAAACGAGCAGTACTTC. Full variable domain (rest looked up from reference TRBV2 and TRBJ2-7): EPEVTQTPSHQVTQMGQEVILRCVPISNHLYFYWYRQILGQKVEFLVSFYNNEISEKSEIFDDQFSVERPDGSNFTLKIRSTKLEDSAMYFCASSRSGRNEQYFGPGTRLTVT.

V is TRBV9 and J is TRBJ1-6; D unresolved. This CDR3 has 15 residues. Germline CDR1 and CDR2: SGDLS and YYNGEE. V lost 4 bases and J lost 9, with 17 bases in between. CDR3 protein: CASSQDLNPGSPLHF. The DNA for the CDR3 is TGTGCCAGCAGCCAAGACCTCAATCCGGGTTCACCCCTCCACTTT.

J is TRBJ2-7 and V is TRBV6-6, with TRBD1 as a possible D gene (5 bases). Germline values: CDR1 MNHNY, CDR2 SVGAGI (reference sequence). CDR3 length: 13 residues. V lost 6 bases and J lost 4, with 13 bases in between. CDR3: CASSQLTGYEQYF. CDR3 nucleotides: TGTGCCAGCAGCCAACTTACAGGATACGAGCAGTACTTC.

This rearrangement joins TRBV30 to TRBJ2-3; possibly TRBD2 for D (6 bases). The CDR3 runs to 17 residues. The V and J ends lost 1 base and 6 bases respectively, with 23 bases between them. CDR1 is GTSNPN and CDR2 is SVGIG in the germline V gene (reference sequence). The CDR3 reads CAWSARPGVGFSDTQYF. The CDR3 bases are TGTGCCTGGAGTGCCCGCCCGGGGGTGGGTTTTTCGGATACGCAGTATTTT.

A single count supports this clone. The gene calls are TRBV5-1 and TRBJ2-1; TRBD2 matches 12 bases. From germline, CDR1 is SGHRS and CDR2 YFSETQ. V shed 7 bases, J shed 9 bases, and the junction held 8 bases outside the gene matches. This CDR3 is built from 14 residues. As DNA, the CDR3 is TGCGCCAGCGCCCGACTAGCGGGAGAGGGTGAGCAGTTCTTC. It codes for CASARLAGEGEQFF.

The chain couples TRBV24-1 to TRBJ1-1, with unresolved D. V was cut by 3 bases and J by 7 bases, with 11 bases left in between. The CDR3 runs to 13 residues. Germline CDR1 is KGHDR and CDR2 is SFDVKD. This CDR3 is CATSDLDSYEAFF. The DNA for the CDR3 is TGTGCCACCAGTGATCTTGACTCTTATGAAGCTTTCTTT.

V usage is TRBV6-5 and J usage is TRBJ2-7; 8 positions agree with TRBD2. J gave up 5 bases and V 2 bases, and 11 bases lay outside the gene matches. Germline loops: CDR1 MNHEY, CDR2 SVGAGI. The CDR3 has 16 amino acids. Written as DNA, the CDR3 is TGTGCCAGCAGTTACGTGCGGGAGGCCGCCCCTCACGAGCAGTACTTC. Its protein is CASSYVREAAPHEQYF.

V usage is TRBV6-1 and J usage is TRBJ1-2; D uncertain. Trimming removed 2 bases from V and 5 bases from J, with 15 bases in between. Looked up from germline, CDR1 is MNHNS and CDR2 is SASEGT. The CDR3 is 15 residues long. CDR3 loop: CASSEWIGRGYGYTF. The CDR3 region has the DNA TGTGCCAGCAGTGAATGGATAGGTCGGGGTTATGGCTACACCTTC.